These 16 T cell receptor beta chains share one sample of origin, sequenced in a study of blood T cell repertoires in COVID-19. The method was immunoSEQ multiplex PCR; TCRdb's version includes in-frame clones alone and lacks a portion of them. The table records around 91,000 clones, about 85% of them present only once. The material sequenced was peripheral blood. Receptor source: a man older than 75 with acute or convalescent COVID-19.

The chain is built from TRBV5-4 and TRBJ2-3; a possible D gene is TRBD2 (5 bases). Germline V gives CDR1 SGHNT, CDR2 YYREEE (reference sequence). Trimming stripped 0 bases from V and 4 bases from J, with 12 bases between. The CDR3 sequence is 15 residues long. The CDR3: CASSLVSSSSDTQYF. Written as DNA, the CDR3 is TGTGCCAGCAGCTTGGTTTCTAGCTCGTCAGATACGCAGTATTTT.

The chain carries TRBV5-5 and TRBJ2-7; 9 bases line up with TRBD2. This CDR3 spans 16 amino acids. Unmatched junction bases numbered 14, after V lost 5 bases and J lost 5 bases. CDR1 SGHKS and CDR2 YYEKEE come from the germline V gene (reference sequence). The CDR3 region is CASRTGTSLLLDEQYF. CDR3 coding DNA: TGTGCCAGCAGGACCGGGACTAGCCTTCTTCTGGACGAGCAGTACTTC.

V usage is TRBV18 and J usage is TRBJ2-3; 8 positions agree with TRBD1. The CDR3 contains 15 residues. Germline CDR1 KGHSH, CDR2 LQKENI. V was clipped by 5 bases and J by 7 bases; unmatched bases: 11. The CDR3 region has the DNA TGTGCCAGCTCATCTGGCGGGACAGGTCAATATACGCAGTATTTT. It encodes CASSSGGTGQYTQYF. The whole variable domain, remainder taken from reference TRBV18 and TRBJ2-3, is NAGVMQNPRHLVRRRGQEARLRCSPMKGHSHVYWYRQLPEEGLKFMVYLQKENIIDESGMPKERFSAEFPKEGPSILRIQQVVRGDSAAYFCASSSGGTGQYTQYFGPGTRLTVL.

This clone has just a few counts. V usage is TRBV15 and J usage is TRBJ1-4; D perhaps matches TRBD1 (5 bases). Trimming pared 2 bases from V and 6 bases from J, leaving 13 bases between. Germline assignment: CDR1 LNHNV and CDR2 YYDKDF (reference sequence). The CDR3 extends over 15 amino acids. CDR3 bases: TGTGCCACCAGCAGACCCTCCCAAGGGGATGAAAAACTGTTTTTT. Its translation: CATSRPSQGDEKLFF.

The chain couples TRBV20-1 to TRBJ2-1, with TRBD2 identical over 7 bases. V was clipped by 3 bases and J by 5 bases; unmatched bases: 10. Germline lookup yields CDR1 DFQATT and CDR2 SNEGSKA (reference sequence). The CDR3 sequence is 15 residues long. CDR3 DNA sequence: TGCAGTGCTAGTCACCGGGGGAGGGCCGACAATGAGCAGTTCTTC. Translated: CSASHRGRADNEQFF.

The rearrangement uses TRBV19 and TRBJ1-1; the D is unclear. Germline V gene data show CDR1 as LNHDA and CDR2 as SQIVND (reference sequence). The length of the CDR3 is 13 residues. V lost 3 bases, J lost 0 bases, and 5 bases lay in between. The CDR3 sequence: CASSMVVNTEAFF. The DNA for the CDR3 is TGTGCCAGTAGTATGGTAGTGAACACTGAAGCTTTCTTT.

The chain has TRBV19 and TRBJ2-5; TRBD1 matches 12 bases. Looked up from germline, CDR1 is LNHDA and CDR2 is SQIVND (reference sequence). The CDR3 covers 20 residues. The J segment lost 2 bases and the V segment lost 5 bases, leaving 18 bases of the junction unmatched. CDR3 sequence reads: CASSLTPGQGAQFGQETQYF. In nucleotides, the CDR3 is TGTGCCAGTAGTTTGACGCCGGGACAGGGGGCACAATTTGGACAAGAGACCCAGTACTTC.

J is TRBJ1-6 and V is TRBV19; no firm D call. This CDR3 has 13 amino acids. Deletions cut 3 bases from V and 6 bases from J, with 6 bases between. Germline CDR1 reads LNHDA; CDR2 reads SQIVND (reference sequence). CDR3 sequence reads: CASSIRGNSPLHF. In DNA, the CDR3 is TGTGCCAGTAGTATCCGGGGTAATTCACCCCTCCACTTT.

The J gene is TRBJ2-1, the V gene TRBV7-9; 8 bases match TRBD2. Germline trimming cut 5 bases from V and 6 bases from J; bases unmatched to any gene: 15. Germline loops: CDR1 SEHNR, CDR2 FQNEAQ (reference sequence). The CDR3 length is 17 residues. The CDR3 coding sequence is TGTGCCAGCAGCCCCCCGGGGGGGGACCCCGTACGCAATGAGCAGTTCTTC. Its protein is CASSPPGGDPVRNEQFF.

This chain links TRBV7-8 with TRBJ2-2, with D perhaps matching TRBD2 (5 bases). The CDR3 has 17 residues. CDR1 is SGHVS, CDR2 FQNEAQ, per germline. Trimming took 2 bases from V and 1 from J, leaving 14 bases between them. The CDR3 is CASSLLGSGENTGELFF. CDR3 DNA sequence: TGTGCCAGCAGCTTATTGGGTTCCGGGGAGAACACCGGGGAGCTGTTTTTT.

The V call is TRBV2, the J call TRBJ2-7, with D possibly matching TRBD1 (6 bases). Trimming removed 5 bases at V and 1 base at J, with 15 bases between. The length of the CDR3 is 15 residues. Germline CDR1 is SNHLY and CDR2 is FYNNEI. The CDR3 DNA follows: TGTGCCAGCAGTACAGGGCTGTTGACATCCTACGAGCAGTACTTC. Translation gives CASSTGLLTSYEQYF.

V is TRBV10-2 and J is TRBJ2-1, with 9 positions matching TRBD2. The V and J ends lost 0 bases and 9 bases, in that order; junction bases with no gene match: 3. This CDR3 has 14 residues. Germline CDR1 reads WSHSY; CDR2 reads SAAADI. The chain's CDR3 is CASSESSGGSEQFF. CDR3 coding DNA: TGCGCCAGCAGTGAGTCGAGCGGGGGGAGTGAGCAGTTCTTC.

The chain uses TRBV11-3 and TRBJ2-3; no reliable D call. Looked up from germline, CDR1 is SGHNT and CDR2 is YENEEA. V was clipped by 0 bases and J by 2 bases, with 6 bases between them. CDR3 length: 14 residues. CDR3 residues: CASSLERYTDTQYF. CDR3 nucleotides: TGTGCCAGCAGCTTAGAACGGTACACAGATACGCAGTATTTT.

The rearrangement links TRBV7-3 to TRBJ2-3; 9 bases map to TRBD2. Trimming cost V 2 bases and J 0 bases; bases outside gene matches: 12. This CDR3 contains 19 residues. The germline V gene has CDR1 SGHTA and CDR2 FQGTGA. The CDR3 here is CASSLYGGRALHSTDTQYF. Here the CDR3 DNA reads TGTGCCAGCAGCTTATATGGCGGGAGGGCCCTCCATAGCACAGATACGCAGTATTTT.

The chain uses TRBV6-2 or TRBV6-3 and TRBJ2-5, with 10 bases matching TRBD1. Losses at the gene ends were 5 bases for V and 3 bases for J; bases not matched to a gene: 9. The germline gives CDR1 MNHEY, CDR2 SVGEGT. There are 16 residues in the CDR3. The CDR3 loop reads CASSQSSGTGEETQYF. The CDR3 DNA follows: TGTGCCAGCAGTCAATCCTCCGGGACAGGGGAAGAGACCCAGTACTTC.

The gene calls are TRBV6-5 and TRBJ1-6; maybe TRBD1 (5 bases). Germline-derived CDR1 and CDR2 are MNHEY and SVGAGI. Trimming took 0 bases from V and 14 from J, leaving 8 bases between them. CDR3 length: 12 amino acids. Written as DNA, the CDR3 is TGTGCCAGCAGTTACTCGCAGGGAACCCTCCACTTT. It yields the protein CASSYSQGTLHF.